The present T cell receptor (beta chain) was sequenced within a study of siplizumab effects on memory and regulatory T cells. Study-level results: Siplizumab significantly brought down the alloreactive sequences that trace back to unstimulated CD4+ memory cells.

Germline assignment: CDR1 SGHRS and CDR2 YFSETQ. The V end was cut by 0 bases, the J end by 5 bases, with 15 bases between. This CDR3 contains 15 residues. The data were produced by immunoSEQ multiplex PCR, yet TCRdb's version contains in-frame clones alone and is incomplete. Here the sample spans 100,000 or so clones, about 95% being singletons. About this clone itself: Antigen specificity is unknown.

What was sequenced was Tregs sorted from blood. The genes are TRBV5-1 and TRBJ2-7; no clear D. This sequence originates from a human donor in good health. CDR3 in DNA: TGCGCCAGCAGCTTGGGGGCAGGTCTTTTAGACGAGCAGTACTTC. Amino acid sequence: CASSLGAGLLDEQYF.